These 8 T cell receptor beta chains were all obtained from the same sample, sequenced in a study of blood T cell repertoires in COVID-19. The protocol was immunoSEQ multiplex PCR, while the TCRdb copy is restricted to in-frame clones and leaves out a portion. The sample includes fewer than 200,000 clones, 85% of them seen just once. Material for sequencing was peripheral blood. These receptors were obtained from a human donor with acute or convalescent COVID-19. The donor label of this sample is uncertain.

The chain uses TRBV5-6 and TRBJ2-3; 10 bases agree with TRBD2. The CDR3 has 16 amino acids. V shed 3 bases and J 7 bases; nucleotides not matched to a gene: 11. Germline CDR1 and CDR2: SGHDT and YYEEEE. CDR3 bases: TGTGCCAGCAGCTCCCTAGCGGGGGCCCGCCGGAATACGCAGTATTTT. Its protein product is CASSSLAGARRNTQYF.

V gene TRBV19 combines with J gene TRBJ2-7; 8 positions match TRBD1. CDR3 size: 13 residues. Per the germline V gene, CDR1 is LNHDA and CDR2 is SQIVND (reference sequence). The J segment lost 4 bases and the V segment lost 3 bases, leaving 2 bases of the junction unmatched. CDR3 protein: CASSIDRGYEQYF. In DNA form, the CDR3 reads TGTGCCAGTAGTATCGACAGGGGATACGAGCAGTACTTC.

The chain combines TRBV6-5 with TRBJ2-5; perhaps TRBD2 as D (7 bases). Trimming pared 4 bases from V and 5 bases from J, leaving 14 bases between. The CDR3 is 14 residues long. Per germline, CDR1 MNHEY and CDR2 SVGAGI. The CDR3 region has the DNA TGTGCCAGCAGTTCCGGGGGGCGCTGGGAGACCCAGTACTTC. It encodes CASSSGGRWETQYF.

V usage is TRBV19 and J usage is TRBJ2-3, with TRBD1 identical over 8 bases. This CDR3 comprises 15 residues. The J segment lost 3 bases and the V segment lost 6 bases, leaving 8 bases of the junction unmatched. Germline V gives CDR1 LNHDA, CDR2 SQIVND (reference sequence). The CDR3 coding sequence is TGTGCCAGTAGACAGGGGGGAGAATGGACAGATACGCAGTATTTT. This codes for CASRQGGEWTDTQYF.

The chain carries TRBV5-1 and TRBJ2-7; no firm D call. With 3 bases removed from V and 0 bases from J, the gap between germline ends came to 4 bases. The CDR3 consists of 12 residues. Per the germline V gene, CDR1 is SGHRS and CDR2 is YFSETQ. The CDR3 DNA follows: TGCGCCAGCAGCTCTAGCTCCTACGAGCAGTACTTC. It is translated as CASSSSSYEQYF.

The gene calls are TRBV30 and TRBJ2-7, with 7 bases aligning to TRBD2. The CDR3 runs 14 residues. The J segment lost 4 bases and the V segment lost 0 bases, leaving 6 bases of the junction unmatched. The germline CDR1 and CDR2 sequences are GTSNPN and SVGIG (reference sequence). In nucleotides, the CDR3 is TGTGCCTGGAGTGTTTCGGGGGGAGGGTACGAGCAGTACTTC. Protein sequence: CAWSVSGGGYEQYF.

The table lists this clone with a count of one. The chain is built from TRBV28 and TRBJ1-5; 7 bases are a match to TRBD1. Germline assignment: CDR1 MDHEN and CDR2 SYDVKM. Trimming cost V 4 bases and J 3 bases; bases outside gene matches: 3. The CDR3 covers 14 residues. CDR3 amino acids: CASSSTGYNQPQHF. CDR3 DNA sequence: TGTGCCAGCAGTTCGACAGGGTACAATCAGCCCCAGCATTTT.

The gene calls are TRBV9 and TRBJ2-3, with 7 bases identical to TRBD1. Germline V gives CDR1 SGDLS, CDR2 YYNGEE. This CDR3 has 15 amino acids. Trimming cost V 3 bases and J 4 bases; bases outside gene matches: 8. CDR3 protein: CASSALQGLADTQYF. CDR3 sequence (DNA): TGTGCCAGCAGCGCCCTACAGGGGCTTGCAGATACGCAGTATTTT.